This T cell receptor beta chain was documented in a study of blood T cell repertoires in COVID-19. Looking at the study overall: Donors in the United States, Italy and Spain gave samples during acute or convalescent COVID-19. T cells, B-cell-depleted T cells, or PBMCs provided the cDNA or gDNA that served as material.

The CDR3 is 15 amino acids. J was trimmed by 1 base and V by 0 bases; bases with no gene match: 2. Germline CDR1 SGHKS, CDR2 YYEKEE (reference sequence). Study processing details: Amplifying reference gene primers gave estimates of nucleated cell counts. Profiling relied on immunoSEQ multiplex PCR, and the TCRdb table lists in-frame clones only, not all of them. The V and J calls and clone size were taken over from that table, and D and trimming were inferred from the DNA. The profile shows 220,000 or so clones, roughly 84% of them singletons. The chain links TRBV5-5 to TRBJ2-7; TRBD2 agrees at 9 bases. The sample comprised peripheral blood. This receptor was identified in an older woman who had recovered from COVID-19. Written as DNA, the CDR3 is TGTGCCAGCAGCTTGGGACTAGCGGATTCCTACGAGCAGTACTTC. This gives the protein CASSLGLADSYEQYF.